The 8 T cell receptor beta chains presented below share a single source sample, sequenced in a study of blood T cells in healthy people across ages. Sample-barcoded 5' priming and a J-beta primer mix drove a second PCR of 7 to 11 cycles. One entry per CDR3 protein, called by TCRdb with MiXCR from the 5' RACE reads. The data show over 950,000 distinct CDR3 sequences, about two fifths seen once. Specimen: blood. The receptors were sampled from a man aged 18-30 years in good health.

This clonotype was recorded a few times. CDR3 in amino acids: CASSPWDLDTDTQYF. The CDR3 bases are TGTGCCAGCAGCCCTTGGGACTTAGACACAGATACGCAGTATTTT. The chain is built from TRBV9 and TRBJ2-3, with D possibly being TRBD2 (6 bases). CDR1 is SGDLS, CDR2 YYNGEE, per germline. The CDR3 contains 15 residues. V lost 4 bases to trimming and J lost 2 bases, with 14 bases between them.

On this clonotype itself: Its ends do not fully match the called genes, so a read error is possible. The chain employs TRBV6-5 and TRBJ1-2; D is undetermined. CDR3 size: 14 residues. Germline values: CDR1 MNHEY, CDR2 SVGAGI. The CDR3 DNA reads TGTGCCAGCAGTGACTCGGGAGCCTCCTATGGCTACACCTTC. This translates into CASSDSGASYGYTF.

To note about this clonotype: A read error is possible here, since a much larger clone lies one base away. This chain links TRBV7-2 with TRBJ2-3, with D unclear. The CDR3 totals 17 residues. CDR1 and CDR2 from the germline V gene are SGHTA and FQGNSA. V shed 5 bases and J shed 0 bases, with 18 bases lying between them. CDR3: CASSLTMIETSTDTQYF. In DNA form, the CDR3 reads TGTGCCAGCAGCCTAACCATGATAGAAACTAGCACAGATACGCAGTATTTT.

The rearrangement links TRBV20-1 to TRBJ2-7, with 8 bases lining up with TRBD2. Germline V CDR1 and CDR2: DFQATT, SNEGSKA (reference sequence). The length of the CDR3 is 15 residues. The V segment lost 3 bases and the J segment 3 bases; nucleotides outside the gene matches: 10. The CDR3 nucleotides read TGCAGTGCTAGCGCGAAAAGCGGGGGTGACTACGAGCAGTACTTC. Protein sequence: CSASAKSGGDYEQYF.

This clonotype was picked up a small number of times. The chain has TRBV7-9 and TRBJ1-4; D call uncertain. This CDR3 spans 15 amino acids. Germline lookup yields CDR1 SEHNR and CDR2 FQNEAQ (reference sequence). V was pared by 3 bases and J by 2 bases, with 10 bases between. CDR3 nucleotide sequence: TGTGCCAGCAGCTTTATGGGTTCGACTAATGAAAAACTGTTTTTT. This sequence encodes CASSFMGSTNEKLFF.

This clonotype came up a few times. The chain is built from TRBV6-6 and TRBJ1-5; maybe TRBD1 (5 bases). The CDR3 has 17 residues. The germline V and J ends were trimmed by 0 bases and 0 bases, with 12 bases remaining between them. In germline, CDR1 is MNHNY, CDR2 SVGAGI (reference sequence). The CDR3 DNA reads as TGTGCCAGCAGTTACTCGATAACGGGGGATAGCAATCAGCCCCAGCATTTT. Translated, it gives CASSYSITGDSNQPQHF.

This clonotype was counted between two and nine times. The rearrangement uses TRBV10-3 and TRBJ2-5, with D hard to call. Germline-derived CDR1 and CDR2 are ENHRY and SYGVKD. This CDR3 spans 13 amino acids. V lost 7 bases and J 5 bases, leaving 14 bases between the germline ends. Here the CDR3 reads CAIKGEGSETQYF. The CDR3 DNA reads TGTGCCATCAAAGGAGAAGGGTCCGAGACCCAGTACTTC.

This clonotype has a handful of counts. This chain uses TRBV20-1 with TRBJ1-2; tentative D call: TRBD1 (5 bases). V was clipped by 2 bases and J by 12 bases, with 28 bases between them. CDR1 is DFQATT, CDR2 SNEGSKA, per germline (reference sequence). CDR3 length equals 16 residues. CDR3 sequence: CSARLGDPSVIGLNTF. CDR3 sequence (DNA): TGCAGTGCTAGATTGGGGGATCCGTCGGTAATAGGTCTTAACACCTTC.